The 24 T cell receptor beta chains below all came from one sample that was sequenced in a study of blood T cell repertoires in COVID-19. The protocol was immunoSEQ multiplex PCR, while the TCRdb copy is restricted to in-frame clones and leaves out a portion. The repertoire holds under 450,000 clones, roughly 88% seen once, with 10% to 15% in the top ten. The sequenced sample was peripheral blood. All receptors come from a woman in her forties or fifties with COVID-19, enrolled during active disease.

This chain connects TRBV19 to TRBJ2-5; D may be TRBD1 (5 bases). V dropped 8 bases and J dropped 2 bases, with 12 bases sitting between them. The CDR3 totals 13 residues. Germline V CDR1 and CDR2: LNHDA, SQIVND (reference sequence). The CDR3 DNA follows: TGTGCCAGTCGAACCGGACAACAAGAGACCCAGTACTTC. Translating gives CASRTGQQETQYF. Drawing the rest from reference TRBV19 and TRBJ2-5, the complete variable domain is DGGITQSPKYLFRKEGQNVTLSCEQNLNHDAMYWYRQDPGQGLRLIYYSQIVNDFQKGDIAEGYSVSREKKESFPLTVTSAQKNPTAFYLCASRTGQQETQYFGPGTRLLVL.

The CDR3 DNA is TGCGCCAGCAGCTTGGACAGCCCGAGTTACGAGCAGTACTTC. Its translation is CASSLDSPSYEQYF. This rearrangement joins TRBV5-1 to TRBJ2-7; unclear D gene. This CDR3 spans 14 amino acids. The V gene lost 0 bases and the J gene lost 4 bases, with 11 bases spanning the gap. CDR1 is SGHRS and CDR2 is YFSETQ in the germline V gene.

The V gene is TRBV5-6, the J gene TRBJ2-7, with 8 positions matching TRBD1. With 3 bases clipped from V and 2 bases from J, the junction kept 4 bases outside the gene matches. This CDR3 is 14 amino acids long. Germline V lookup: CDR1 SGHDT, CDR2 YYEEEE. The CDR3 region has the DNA TGTGCCAGCAGCTCAGCGACAGGGGCCTACGAGCAGTACTTC. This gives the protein CASSSATGAYEQYF.

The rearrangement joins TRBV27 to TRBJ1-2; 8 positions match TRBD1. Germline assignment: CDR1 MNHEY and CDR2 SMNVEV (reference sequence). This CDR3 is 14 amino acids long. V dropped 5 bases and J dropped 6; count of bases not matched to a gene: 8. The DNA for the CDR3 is TGTGCCAGCAGTCGACAGGGGCCGCGGGATGGCTACACCTTC. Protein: CASSRQGPRDGYTF.

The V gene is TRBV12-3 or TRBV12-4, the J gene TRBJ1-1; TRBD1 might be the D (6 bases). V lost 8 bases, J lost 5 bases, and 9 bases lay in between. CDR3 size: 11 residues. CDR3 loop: CASSDRTEAFF. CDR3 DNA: TGTGCCAGCTCGGACAGAACTGAAGCTTTCTTT.

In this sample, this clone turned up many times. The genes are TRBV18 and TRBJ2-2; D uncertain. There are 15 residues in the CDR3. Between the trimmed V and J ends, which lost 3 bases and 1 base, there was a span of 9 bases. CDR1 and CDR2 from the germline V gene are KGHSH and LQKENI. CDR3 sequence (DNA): TGTGCCAGCTCACCTTACCAGGAGAACACCGGGGAGCTGTTTTTT. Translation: CASSPYQENTGELFF. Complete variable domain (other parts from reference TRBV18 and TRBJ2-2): NAGVMQNPRHLVRRRGQEARLRCSPMKGHSHVYWYRQLPEEGLKFMVYLQKENIIDESGMPKERFSAEFPKEGPSILRIQQVVRGDSAAYFCASSPYQENTGELFFGEGSRLTVL.

The CDR3 DNA follows: TGTGCCAGTAGTCTTTACACTGAAGCTTTCTTT. It translates to CASSLYTEAFF. The chain carries TRBV19 and TRBJ1-1; D ambiguous. CDR1 LNHDA and CDR2 SQIVND come from the germline V gene (reference sequence). The CDR3 loop spans 11 amino acids. Trimming left V 5 bases short and J 3 bases short, with 4 bases between.

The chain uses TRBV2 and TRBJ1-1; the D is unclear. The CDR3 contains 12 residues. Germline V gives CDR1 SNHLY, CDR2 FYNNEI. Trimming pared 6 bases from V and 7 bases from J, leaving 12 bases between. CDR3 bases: TGTGCCAGCAGGTGGGGTCGGGATGAAGCTTTCTTT. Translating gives CASRWGRDEAFF.

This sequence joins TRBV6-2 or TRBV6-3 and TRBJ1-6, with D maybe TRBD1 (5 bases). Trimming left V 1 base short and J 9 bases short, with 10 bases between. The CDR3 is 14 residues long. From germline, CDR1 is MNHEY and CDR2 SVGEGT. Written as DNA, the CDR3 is TGTGCCAGCAGTTACTTGGGGGGTGGTTCACCCCTCCACTTT. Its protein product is CASSYLGGGSPLHF.

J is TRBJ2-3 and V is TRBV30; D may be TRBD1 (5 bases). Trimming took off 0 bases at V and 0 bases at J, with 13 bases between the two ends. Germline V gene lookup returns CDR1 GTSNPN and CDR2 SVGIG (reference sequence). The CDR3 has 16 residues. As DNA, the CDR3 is TGTGCCTGGAGTGTAGGGGTCAGGGCTAGCACAGATACGCAGTATTTT. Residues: CAWSVGVRASTDTQYF.

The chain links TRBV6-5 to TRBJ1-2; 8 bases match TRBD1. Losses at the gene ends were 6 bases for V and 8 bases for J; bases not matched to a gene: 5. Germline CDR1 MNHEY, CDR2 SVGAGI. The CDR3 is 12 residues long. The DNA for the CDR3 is TGTGCCAGCAGCCCGGACAGGGTCGGCTACACCTTC. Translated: CASSPDRVGYTF.

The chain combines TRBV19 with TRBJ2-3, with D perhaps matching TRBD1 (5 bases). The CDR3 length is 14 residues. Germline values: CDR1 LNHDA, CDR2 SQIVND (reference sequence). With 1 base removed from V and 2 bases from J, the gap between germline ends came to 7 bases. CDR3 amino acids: CASSIGQTTDTQYF. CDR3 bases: TGTGCCAGTAGTATAGGACAGACCACAGATACGCAGTATTTT.

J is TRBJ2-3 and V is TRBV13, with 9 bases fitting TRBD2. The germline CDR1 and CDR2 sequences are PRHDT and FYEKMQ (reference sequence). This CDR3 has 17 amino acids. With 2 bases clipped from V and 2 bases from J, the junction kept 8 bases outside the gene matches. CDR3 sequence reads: CASSLISGGLHTDTQYF. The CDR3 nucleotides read TGTGCCAGCAGCTTAATCAGCGGGGGGTTACACACAGATACGCAGTATTTT.

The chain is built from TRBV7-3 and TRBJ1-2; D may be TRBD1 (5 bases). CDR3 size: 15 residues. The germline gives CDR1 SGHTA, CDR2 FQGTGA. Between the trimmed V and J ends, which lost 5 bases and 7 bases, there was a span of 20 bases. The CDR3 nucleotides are TGTGCCAGCAGCCCCTCTAGCTCGGGGGTTCTTGGCTACACCTTC. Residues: CASSPSSSGVLGYTF.

The CDR3 sequence is CASSLGGVETQYF. The CDR3 DNA sequence: TGTGCCAGCAGCTTGGGGGGAGTAGAGACCCAGTACTTC. The V call is TRBV5-4, the J call TRBJ2-5; D might be TRBD2 (5 bases). The CDR3 is 13 residues long. The V end lost 0 bases, the J end lost 4 bases, and 7 bases lay between the germline ends. Germline V gene sequence: CDR1 SGHNT, CDR2 YYREEE (reference sequence).

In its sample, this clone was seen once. CDR3 region: CASSSSNEKLFF. CDR3 coding DNA: TGTGCCAGCAGTTCGTCTAATGAAAAACTGTTTTTT. The rearrangement links TRBV27 to TRBJ1-4; D gene ambiguous. The V end lost 4 bases, the J end lost 3 bases, and 3 bases lay between the germline ends. The germline gives CDR1 MNHEY, CDR2 SMNVEV (reference sequence). There are 12 residues in the CDR3.

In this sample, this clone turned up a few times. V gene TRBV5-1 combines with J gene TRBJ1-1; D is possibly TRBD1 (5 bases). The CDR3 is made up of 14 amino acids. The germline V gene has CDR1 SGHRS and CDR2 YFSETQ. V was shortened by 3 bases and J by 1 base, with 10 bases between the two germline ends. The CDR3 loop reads CASSSLGPNTEAFF. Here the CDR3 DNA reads TGCGCCAGCAGCTCCCTGGGGCCGAACACTGAAGCTTTCTTT.

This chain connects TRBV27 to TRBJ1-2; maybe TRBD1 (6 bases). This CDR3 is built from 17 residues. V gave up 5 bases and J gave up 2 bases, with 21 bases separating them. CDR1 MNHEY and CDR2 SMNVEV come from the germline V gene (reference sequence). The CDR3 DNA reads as TGTGCCAGCAGTCAAACAGGGAGAGGTTCAGCAAACTATGGCTACACCTTC. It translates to CASSQTGRGSANYGYTF.

The CDR3 nucleotides are TGTGCCAGCAGCCCGGACAGGGCTTCGGGGCGAGAGACCCAGTACTTC. Its protein is CASSPDRASGRETQYF. The chain links TRBV9 to TRBJ2-5; 8 bases agree with TRBD1. Trimming took 4 bases from V and 4 from J; bases not matched to a gene: 12. Germline values: CDR1 SGDLS, CDR2 YYNGEE. The CDR3 contains 16 residues.

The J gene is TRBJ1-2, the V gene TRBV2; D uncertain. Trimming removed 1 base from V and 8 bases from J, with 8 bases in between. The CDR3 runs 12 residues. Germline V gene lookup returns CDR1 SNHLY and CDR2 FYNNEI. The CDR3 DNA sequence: TGTGCCAGCAGTGAAGTGGCCTGGGGCTACACCTTC. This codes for CASSEVAWGYTF. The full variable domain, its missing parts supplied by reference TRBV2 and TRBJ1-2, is EPEVTQTPSHQVTQMGQEVILRCVPISNHLYFYWYRQILGQKVEFLVSFYNNEISEKSEIFDDQFSVERPDGSNFTLKIRSTKLEDSAMYFCASSEVAWGYTFGSGTRLTVV.

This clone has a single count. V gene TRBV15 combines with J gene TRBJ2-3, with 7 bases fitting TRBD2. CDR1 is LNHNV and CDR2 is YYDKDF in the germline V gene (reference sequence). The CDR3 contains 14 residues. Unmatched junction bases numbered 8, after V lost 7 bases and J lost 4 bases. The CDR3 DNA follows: TGTGCCACCAACCAGCGGGGATGGGCAGATACGCAGTATTTT. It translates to CATNQRGWADTQYF.

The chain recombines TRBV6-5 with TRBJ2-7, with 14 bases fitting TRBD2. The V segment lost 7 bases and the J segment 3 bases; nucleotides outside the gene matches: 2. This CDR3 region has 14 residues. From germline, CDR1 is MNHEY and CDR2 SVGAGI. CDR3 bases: TGTGCCAGCATCGGACTAGCGGGAGGCTACGAGCAGTACTTC. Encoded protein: CASIGLAGGYEQYF.

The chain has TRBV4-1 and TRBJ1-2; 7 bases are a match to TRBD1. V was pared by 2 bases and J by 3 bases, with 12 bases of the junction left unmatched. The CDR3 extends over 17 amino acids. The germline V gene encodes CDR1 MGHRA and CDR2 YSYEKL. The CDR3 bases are TGCGCCAGCAGCCAACCGACGTACAGGGGCCCGGACTATGGCTACACCTTC. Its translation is CASSQPTYRGPDYGYTF.

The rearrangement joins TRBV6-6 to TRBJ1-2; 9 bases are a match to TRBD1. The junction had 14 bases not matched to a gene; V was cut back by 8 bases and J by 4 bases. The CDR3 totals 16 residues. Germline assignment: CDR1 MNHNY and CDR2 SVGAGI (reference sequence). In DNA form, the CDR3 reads TGTGCCAGCTCAATCCCCCAGGGACAGGGTGGCTATGGCTACACCTTC. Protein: CASSIPQGQGGYGYTF.